This T cell receptor beta chain was recovered during a study of T cell responses to AZD1222 COVID-19 vaccine. The protocol was immunoSEQ multiplex PCR, while the TCRdb copy is restricted to in-frame clones and leaves out a portion. The sample has fewer than 200,000 clones, 85% to 95% seen once. The germline V gene encodes CDR1 SGHDT and CDR2 YYEEEE. Trimming stripped 5 bases from V and 6 bases from J, with 14 bases between. This CDR3 is built from 13 residues. Worth noting for this clone: Its antigen is undetermined.

General study points: At study baseline, merely five or six AZD1222 recipients were seropositive. Repertoires were obtained only post-peak T cell response.

The origin of this receptor is an adult who received the AZD1222 COVID-19 vaccine. The source was peripheral blood, collected 28 days after the second AZD1222 dose. J is TRBJ1-2 and V is TRBV5-6; no clear D. The CDR3 DNA reads as TGTGCCAGCAGGGGGATTAGGGTCGATGGCTACACCTTC. It translates to CASRGIRVDGYTF.